This T cell receptor beta chain stems from a study of cytomegalovirus exposure and HLA in healthy donors. About this clone itself: No antigen is known for it.

Whole-study results and caveats: Cytomegalovirus-associated TCR beta chains were listed, numbering some 180.

The CDR3 sequence is 13 residues long. From germline, CDR1 is MNHEY and CDR2 SMNVEV (reference sequence). The ends were cut back, 3 bases at V and 0 bases at J, with 0 bases in the middle. Here immunoSEQ multiplex PCR was the method, and the copy in TCRdb shows in-frame clones only, minus some. The repertoire holds about 250,000 clones, with about 90% as singletons. The source of this sequence is a man between 18 and 29 years old in good health and CMV-seropositive. This chain connects TRBV27 to TRBJ2-6; D gene unclear. Source material: PBMCs. CDR3 in amino acids: CASSFSGANVLTF. The CDR3, as DNA: TGTGCCAGCAGTTTCTCTGGGGCCAACGTCCTGACTTTC.